Detailed here is one T cell receptor (beta chain). The germline V gene has CDR1 LNHDA and CDR2 SQIVND (reference sequence). CDR3 size: 15 residues. V lost 5 bases, J lost 0 bases, and 11 bases lay in between. This specimen belongs to a study of blood T cell repertoires in COVID-19. Sequencing used immunoSEQ multiplex PCR; TCRdb keeps in-frame clones, though not all of them. Among almost 70,000 clones, around 79% were seen once, and the ten largest hold 15% to 20%. The sequenced material came from peripheral blood. The rearrangement links TRBV19 to TRBJ1-5, with a tentative D call TRBD1 (6 bases). The clonotype was recovered from a man aged 55 to 70 with acute or convalescent COVID-19. CDR3 bases: TGTGCCAGTAGTCAAGACAGGATTAGCAATCAGCCCCAGCATTTT. Translating gives CASSQDRISNQPQHF. Variable domain in full (rest from reference TRBV19 and TRBJ1-5): DGGITQSPKYLFRKEGQNVTLSCEQNLNHDAMYWYRQDPGQGLRLIYYSQIVNDFQKGDIAEGYSVSREKKESFPLTVTSAQKNPTAFYLCASSQDRISNQPQHFGDGTRLSIL.